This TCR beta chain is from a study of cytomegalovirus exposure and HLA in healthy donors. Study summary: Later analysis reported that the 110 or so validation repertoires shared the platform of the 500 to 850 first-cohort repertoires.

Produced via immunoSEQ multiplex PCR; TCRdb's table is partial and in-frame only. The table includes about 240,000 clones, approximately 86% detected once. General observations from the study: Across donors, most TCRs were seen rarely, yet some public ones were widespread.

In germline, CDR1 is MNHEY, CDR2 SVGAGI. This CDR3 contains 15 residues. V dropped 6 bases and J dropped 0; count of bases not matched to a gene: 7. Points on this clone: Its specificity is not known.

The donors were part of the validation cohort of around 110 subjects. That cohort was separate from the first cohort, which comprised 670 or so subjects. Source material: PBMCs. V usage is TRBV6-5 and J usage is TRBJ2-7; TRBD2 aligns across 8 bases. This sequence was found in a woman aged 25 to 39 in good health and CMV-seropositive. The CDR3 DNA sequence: TGTGCCAGCAGCCTGGAGCGGGGGAGCTCCTACGAGCAGTACTTC. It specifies CASSLERGSSYEQYF.